The clone carrying this T cell receptor (beta chain) occurred a few times. Its antigen is not known. The sample originates from a study of cytomegalovirus exposure and HLA in healthy donors. Regarding the study as a whole: The productive fraction for most TCR beta V segments was about 90% or about 30% in an earlier analysis.

Germline lookup yields CDR1 SGHRS and CDR2 YFSETQ. CDR3 length equals 15 residues. V was pared by 4 bases and J by 4 bases, with 8 bases of the junction left unmatched. Primers for the PCR totalled 60 Vbeta and 13 Jbeta. Produced via immunoSEQ multiplex PCR; TCRdb's table is partial and in-frame only. The sample contains 65,000 to 85,000 clones, under 80% of which appear only once. The source of this sequence is a male donor in good health and CMV-seropositive. The chain couples TRBV5-1 to TRBJ1-2; 9 bases match TRBD1. Sequencing was performed on PBMCs. CDR3 residues: CASSQGTGYPYGYTF. The CDR3 DNA reads TGCGCCAGCAGCCAAGGGACAGGGTATCCCTATGGCTACACCTTC.